This T cell receptor (beta chain) was profiled in a study of blood T cells in healthy people across ages. The CDR3 spans 13 residues. Germline lookup yields CDR1 MNHEY and CDR2 SMNVEV (reference sequence). Next came a second PCR, run for about 6 to 11 cycles, which used a sample-barcoded 5' primer along with a J-beta primer mix. TCRdb called the 5' RACE reads again in MiXCR, with one record for every CDR3 protein. The sample consists of some 900,000 distinct CDR3 sequences, about 48% of them appearing once. The sequence was collected from a man aged 25-45 years in good health. The sample comprised blood. The V gene is TRBV27, the J gene TRBJ2-5; D might be TRBD1 (5 bases). Judging by the DNA end, TRBJ2-7 fits better; the J call may be wrong. For the CDR3, the DNA is TGTGCCAGCAGTGACGGCCCAGGGTACGAGCAGTACTTC. Protein: CASSDGPGYEQYF.